The 20 T cell receptor beta chains below all came from one sample that was sequenced in a study of blood T cell repertoires in COVID-19. Data came from immunoSEQ multiplex PCR; TCRdb stores just in-frame clones and leaves some out. The data contain around 620,000 clones, about 90% of them singletons. Sample: peripheral blood. These receptor sequences come from a woman aged 18 to 35 with acute or convalescent COVID-19.

The chain is built from TRBV6-6 and TRBJ2-7; 8 bases align to TRBD2. V lost 5 bases to trimming and J lost 4 bases; unmatched junction nucleotides: 10. The CDR3 contains 15 residues. Germline CDR1 and CDR2: MNHNY and SVGAGI (reference sequence). This CDR3 is CASSTRVAGYYEQYF. The CDR3 DNA reads TGTGCCAGCAGTACCCGGGTAGCGGGATATTACGAGCAGTACTTC.

The chain links TRBV4-1 to TRBJ2-7, with D maybe TRBD2 (5 bases). V was cut by 4 bases and J by 2 bases, with 9 bases left in between. Germline V gene sequence: CDR1 MGHRA, CDR2 YSYEKL. The CDR3 totals 13 residues. CDR3: CASSPEGPYEQYF. The CDR3 nucleotides read TGCGCCAGCAGCCCCGAGGGCCCCTACGAGCAGTACTTC.

The chain employs TRBV7-9 and TRBJ1-5; D might be TRBD1 (5 bases). CDR1 and CDR2 from the germline V gene are SEHNR and FQNEAQ (reference sequence). The CDR3 contains 16 residues. Between the trimmed V and J ends, which lost 2 bases and 4 bases, there was a span of 15 bases. The CDR3 loop is CASSLRVGRENQPQHF. CDR3 nucleotide sequence: TGTGCCAGCAGCTTACGAGTCGGCAGGGAAAATCAGCCCCAGCATTTT.

This chain links TRBV5-1 with TRBJ2-2; 9 nucleotides align to TRBD1. CDR1 and CDR2 (germline): SGHRS, YFSETQ. The CDR3 covers 16 residues. Trimming at V came to 4 bases and at J to 0 bases, leaving 4 bases not matched to a gene. The CDR3 loop reads CASSRDRVSNTGELFF. The CDR3 DNA reads TGCGCCAGCAGCCGGGACAGGGTTTCGAACACCGGGGAGCTGTTTTTT. Combining the CDR3 with reference TRBV5-1 and TRBJ2-2 gives the whole variable domain KAGVTQTPRYLIKTRGQQVTLSCSPISGHRSVSWYQQTPGQGLQFLFEYFSETQRNKGNFPGRFSGRQFSNSRSEMNVSTLELGDSALYLCASSRDRVSNTGELFFGEGSRLTVL.

V is TRBV27 and J is TRBJ2-1, with unresolved D. The CDR3 extends over 12 amino acids. Per germline, CDR1 MNHEY and CDR2 SMNVEV (reference sequence). Trimming took off 5 bases at V and 8 bases at J, with 10 bases between the two ends. The CDR3 spells CASSKLNYEQFF. For the CDR3, the DNA is TGTGCCAGCAGTAAGTTAAACTATGAGCAGTTCTTC.

V and J are TRBV27 and TRBJ2-3; D might be TRBD1 (6 bases). V lost 6 bases to trimming and J lost 3 bases, with 19 bases between them. The CDR3 loop spans 16 amino acids. CDR1 is MNHEY and CDR2 is SMNVEV in the germline V gene (reference sequence). CDR3 in DNA: TGTGCCAGCAGGAGGTGGTTGGGGGCGCCGACAGATACGCAGTATTTT. It specifies CASRRWLGAPTDTQYF.

The chain carries TRBV4-1 and TRBJ2-6; D might be TRBD1 (5 bases). Trimming took off 0 bases at V and 2 bases at J, with 11 bases between the two ends. The CDR3 is 17 residues long. Germline V gene lookup returns CDR1 MGHRA and CDR2 YSYEKL. DNA of the CDR3: TGCGCCAGCAGCCAAGATCAGGGCTCTACTGGGGCCAACGTCCTGACTTTC. Protein product: CASSQDQGSTGANVLTF.

This clone was observed once. The J gene is TRBJ2-1, the V gene TRBV4-3, with D unclear. V lost 0 bases and J lost 6, with 12 bases in between. Germline CDR1 LGHNA, CDR2 YSLEER. The length of the CDR3 is 15 residues. As DNA, the CDR3 is TGCGCCAGCAGCCAAGATAATTGGCGGCTCAATGAGCAGTTCTTC. This sequence encodes CASSQDNWRLNEQFF.

The genes are TRBV29-1 and TRBJ1-2, with 10 positions matching TRBD1. Germline-derived CDR1 and CDR2 are SQVTM and ANQGSEA. This CDR3 has 13 amino acids. With 6 bases clipped from V and 5 bases from J, the junction kept 6 bases outside the gene matches. CDR3 amino acids: CSVGGTGVYGYTF. DNA of the CDR3: TGCAGCGTCGGAGGGACAGGGGTGTATGGCTACACCTTC. The full variable domain, its missing parts supplied by reference TRBV29-1 and TRBJ1-2, is SAVISQKPSRDICQRGTSLTIQCQVDSQVTMMFWYRQQPGQSLTLIATANQGSEATYESGFVIDKFPISRPNLTFSTLTVSNMSPEDSSIYLCSVGGTGVYGYTFGSGTRLTVV.

This rearrangement joins TRBV7-9 to TRBJ1-5; D call uncertain. Trimming left V 4 bases short and J 0 bases short, with 7 bases between. The germline CDR1 and CDR2 sequences are SEHNR and FQNEAQ (reference sequence). The CDR3 contains 14 residues. The CDR3 sequence: CASSSMSSNQPQHF. CDR3 bases: TGTGCCAGCAGCTCGATGAGTAGCAATCAGCCCCAGCATTTT.

This chain joins TRBV9 and TRBJ2-7; a weak D match, TRBD1 (7 bases). CDR1 and CDR2 (germline): SGDLS, YYNGEE. The CDR3 runs 16 residues. The V end lost 4 bases, the J end lost 0 bases, and 17 bases lay between the germline ends. The DNA for the CDR3 is TGTGCCAGCAGCCAGGGGGGTTTCCAGGACTCCTACGAGCAGTACTTC. This sequence encodes CASSQGGFQDSYEQYF.

The chain carries TRBV12-3 or TRBV12-4 and TRBJ1-2; maybe TRBD1 (5 bases). Trimming took off 5 bases at V and 4 bases at J, with 11 bases between the two ends. The CDR3 covers 13 residues. CDR3 sequence (DNA): TGTGCCAGCAGTCCTCTGGGACTCTATGGCTACACCTTC. As protein: CASSPLGLYGYTF.

This rearrangement joins TRBV12-3 or TRBV12-4 to TRBJ1-2; weak D call: TRBD1 (6 bases). CDR3 length: 12 residues. Trimming removed 6 bases at V and 6 bases at J, with 11 bases between. The DNA for the CDR3 is TGTGCCAGCAGCTACCACAGGGATGGCTACACCTTC. Translating it yields CASSYHRDGYTF.

The genes are TRBV12-3 or TRBV12-4 and TRBJ2-7; 7 nucleotides match TRBD2. V trimming: 6 bases; J trimming: 7 bases; junction bases outside the gene matches: 9. The CDR3 has 13 amino acids. The CDR3 DNA follows: TGTGCCAGCAGAACAACCCGGGAGGTGGAGCAGTACTTC. Its translation: CASRTTREVEQYF.

The chain employs TRBV30 and TRBJ2-2; 7 nucleotides align to TRBD1. CDR1 is GTSNPN and CDR2 is SVGIG in the germline V gene (reference sequence). The CDR3 length is 13 residues. Unmatched junction bases numbered 9, after V lost 8 bases and J lost 6 bases. The CDR3 bases are TGTGCCCTTCACAGGGGTACCGCCGGGGAGCTGTTTTTT. Its translation: CALHRGTAGELFF.

This clone was recorded a few times. At one of its ends the junction is not consistent with the germline gene, which may arise from a read error. The genes are TRBV28 and TRBJ1-5; perhaps TRBD1 as D (6 bases). Germline loops: CDR1 MDHEN, CDR2 SYDVKM. The CDR3 runs 13 residues. The CDR3 sequence is CASRFRDTGSPAF. CDR3 sequence (DNA): TGTGCCAGCAGATTCCGGGACACCGGCAGCCCGGCGTTT.

This chain joins TRBV6-5 and TRBJ2-7; 10 bases agree with TRBD1. CDR3 length equals 15 residues. Trimming removed 6 bases from V and 6 bases from J; junction bases left unmatched: 11. Germline lookup yields CDR1 MNHEY and CDR2 SVGAGI. CDR3 sequence (DNA): TGTGCCAGCAGCCGCGGACAGGGGGGATCCGGCGAGCAGTACTTC. This gives the protein CASSRGQGGSGEQYF.

The chain joins TRBV29-1 to TRBJ2-7, with 8 nucleotides matching TRBD1. Looked up from germline, CDR1 is SQVTM and CDR2 is ANQGSEA. The CDR3 consists of 15 residues. J gave up 6 bases and V 1 base, and 11 bases lay outside the gene matches. The CDR3 DNA sequence: TGCAGCGTTGAAGCTCCGGCCGGGACAGGCCTCGAGCAGTACTTC. Protein sequence: CSVEAPAGTGLEQYF.

The chain is built from TRBV11-2 and TRBJ2-2; the match to TRBD2 covers 11 bases. The trim removed 3 bases at V and 6 bases at J, leaving 3 bases unmatched. In germline, CDR1 is SGHAT, CDR2 FQNNGV. CDR3 length: 15 amino acids. CDR3 bases: TGTGCCAGCAGCTTTAGCGGGGGGGCCCCCGGGGAGCTGTTTTTT. It codes for CASSFSGGAPGELFF. Filled out from reference TRBV11-2 and TRBJ2-2, the complete variable domain reads EAGVAQSPRYKIIEKRQSVAFWCNPISGHATLYWYQQILGQGPKLLIQFQNNGVVDDSQLPKDRFSAERLKGVDSTLKIQPAKLEDSAVYLCASSFSGGAPGELFFGEGSRLTVL.

The chain joins TRBV5-1 to TRBJ1-2; D might be TRBD1 (6 bases). The V and J ends lost 1 base and 13 bases respectively, with 20 bases between them. Germline-derived CDR1 and CDR2 are SGHRS and YFSETQ. CDR3 length: 14 residues. For the CDR3, the DNA is TGCGCCAGCAGCTTGCCGGGACACCTGTTTAGGGTCACCTTC. This codes for CASSLPGHLFRVTF.